This TCR beta chain was observed in a study of T-cell memory formation after mild COVID-19. Whole-study findings and limits: SARS-CoV-2 specificity was not confirmed for second-wave clones peaking on day 37. Contracting clones from day 15 to 85 had balanced CD4/CD8; later expanders favoured CD4+.

MiXCR, applied by TCRdb to the 5' RACE reads, yields one record per CDR3 protein. Found here are approximately 570,000 distinct CDR3 sequences, about a sixth of them singletons; the top ten hold around 12%. This CDR3 region has 14 residues. From germline, CDR1 is SGHTA and CDR2 FQGNSA. The trim removed 3 bases at V and 3 bases at J, leaving 4 bases unmatched. About this clonotype itself: Its antigen is still unknown.

The chain combines TRBV7-2 with TRBJ2-5, with TRBD1 identical over 7 bases. The sequenced material came from PBMCs or a T cell subset sorted from them (not recorded which). The sequence was obtained from an adult woman who had mild COVID-19 (a few samples of this study predate the infection). Cell type and time point are not known. DNA for the CDR3: TGTGCCAGCAGCTTGACAGGGCGCGAAGAGACCCAGTACTTC. It encodes CASSLTGREETQYF.